One and the same sample provided the 22 T cell receptor beta chains below, sequenced in a study of shared clonotypes between healthy human individuals. Some clones are missing from TCRdb's copy, which holds only in-frame ones; the method was immunoSEQ multiplex PCR. The sample contains some 2.4 million clones, 93% of which appear only once. Material: naive CD4+ T cells from PBMCs. Specified subset: CD45RA+ positively selected. Source of these receptors: a man aged 18 to 29 in good health. Some clones in this sample may be carry-over from other donors' samples.

The DNA of the CDR3 is TGTGCCAGCAGCGTCGGTTCCGGAGGGTATGGTGAAAAACTGTTTTTT. It encodes CASSVGSGGYGEKLFF. The rearrangement links TRBV9 to TRBJ1-4; D is undetermined. This CDR3 has 16 residues. With 2 bases removed from V and 7 bases from J, the gap between germline ends came to 18 bases. Germline CDR1 reads SGDLS; CDR2 reads YYNGEE. Full variable domain (rest looked up from reference TRBV9 and TRBJ1-4): DSGVTQTPKHLITATGQRVTLRCSPRSGDLSVYWYQQSLDQGLQFLIQYYNGEERAKGNILERFSAQQFPDLHSELNLSSLELGDSALYFCASSVGSGGYGEKLFFGSGTQLSVL.

The gene calls are TRBV7-8 and TRBJ1-2, with a tentative D call TRBD1 (6 bases). The V gene lost 6 bases and the J gene lost 2 bases, with 13 bases spanning the gap. Germline V gene data show CDR1 as SGHVS and CDR2 as FQNEAQ. The CDR3 loop spans 14 amino acids. Here the CDR3 reads CASRRDNQNYGYTF. The DNA for the CDR3 is TGTGCCAGCAGGAGGGACAACCAAAACTATGGCTACACCTTC.

This clone has just a few counts. Other DNA sequences in this sample translate to the same CDR3. This rearrangement joins TRBV18 to TRBJ1-5, with unresolved D. V was cut by 2 bases and J by 5 bases, with 7 bases left in between. Germline V CDR1 and CDR2: KGHSH, LQKENI. The CDR3 is 13 amino acids. Here the CDR3 DNA reads TGTGCCAGCTCACCAGTCGAGGATCAGCCCCAGCATTTT. Protein sequence: CASSPVEDQPQHF.

This clone was found once. This chain joins TRBV18 and TRBJ2-7; perhaps D is TRBD1 or TRBD2 (6 bases each). This CDR3 region has 16 residues. Looked up from germline, CDR1 is KGHSH and CDR2 is LQKENI. Trimming pared 5 bases from V and 8 bases from J, leaving 25 bases between. CDR3 in DNA: TGTGCCAGCTCATCACTTACAGGGACCGCGGAGGGTAAGCAGTACTTC. Translating it yields CASSSLTGTAEGKQYF.

The chain has TRBV7-3 and TRBJ2-1, with 13 positions matching TRBD2. V trimming: 5 bases; J trimming: 8 bases; junction bases outside the gene matches: 6. Germline values: CDR1 SGHTA, CDR2 FQGTGA. The CDR3 has 15 residues. The CDR3 spells CASSPTSGGWDEQFF. As DNA, the CDR3 is TGTGCCAGCAGCCCGACTAGCGGGGGGTGGGATGAGCAGTTCTTC.

The rearrangement uses TRBV28 and TRBJ2-7; TRBD2 matches at 7 bases. The CDR3 runs 11 residues. The ends lost 7 bases at V and 7 bases at J; junction bases unmatched: 4. Germline CDR1 reads MDHEN; CDR2 reads SYDVKM. CDR3 sequence: CASTWGGEQYF. CDR3 DNA sequence: TGTGCCAGCACATGGGGGGGAGAGCAGTACTTC.

The chain uses TRBV6-1 and TRBJ2-1; 9 bases map to TRBD1. The V and J ends lost 6 bases and 2 bases, in that order; junction bases with no gene match: 5. The CDR3 is 15 residues long. Germline V CDR1 and CDR2: MNHNS, SASEGT. In DNA, the CDR3 is TGTGCCAGCAGGCTAGGGACAGGGACCTACAATGAGCAGTTCTTC. Amino acids: CASRLGTGTYNEQFF.

The rearrangement joins TRBV5-4 to TRBJ1-2, with no clear D. Germline values: CDR1 SGHNT, CDR2 YYREEE (reference sequence). V dropped 4 bases and J dropped 8 bases, with 12 bases sitting between them. CDR3 length equals 12 residues. The CDR3 spells CASSLSIGGYTF. CDR3 coding DNA: TGTGCCAGCAGCCTTTCTATAGGGGGCTACACCTTC.

This chain links TRBV7-2 with TRBJ2-3; the match to TRBD1 covers 7 bases. CDR3 length equals 14 residues. Germline CDR1 and CDR2: SGHTA and FQGNSA. Trimming removed 5 bases from V and 3 bases from J; junction bases left unmatched: 5. CDR3 nucleotides: TGTGCCAGCAGCAAAAGACAGGGAACAGATACGCAGTATTTT. It translates to CASSKRQGTDTQYF. The complete variable domain, with remaining parts taken from reference TRBV7-2 and TRBJ2-3, reads GAGVSQSPSNKVTEKGKDVELRCDPISGHTALYWYRQSLGQGLEFLIYFQGNSAPDKSGLPSDRFSAERTGGSVSTLTIQRTQQEDSAVYLCASSKRQGTDTQYFGPGTRLTVL.

The chain links TRBV28 to TRBJ2-2; TRBD1 agrees at 8 bases. J gave up 2 bases and V 5 bases, and 7 bases lay outside the gene matches. This CDR3 comprises 16 residues. CDR1 and CDR2 (germline): MDHEN, SYDVKM. The CDR3 coding sequence is TGTGCCAGCAGTCCGACAGGGGAGAAAAACACCGGGGAGCTGTTTTTT. Its protein product is CASSPTGEKNTGELFF.

This chain uses TRBV5-1 with TRBJ1-1; maybe TRBD1 (5 bases). CDR1 and CDR2 from the germline V gene are SGHRS and YFSETQ. The V end was cut by 5 bases, the J end by 10 bases, with 18 bases between. This CDR3 contains 13 residues. The DNA of the CDR3 is TGCGCCAGCAGGGCTGACACGGCGACAGTAGCTTTCTTT. Residues: CASRADTATVAFF. The variable domain in full, completed from reference TRBV5-1 and TRBJ1-1, reads KAGVTQTPRYLIKTRGQQVTLSCSPISGHRSVSWYQQTPGQGLQFLFEYFSETQRNKGNFPGRFSGRQFSNSRSEMNVSTLELGDSALYLCASRADTATVAFFGQGTRLTVV.

This clone showed up just once. Other DNA sequences in the same sample also yield this CDR3. The chain has TRBV5-4 and TRBJ2-5, with 8 nucleotides matching TRBD2. Germline CDR1 reads SGHNT; CDR2 reads YYREEE (reference sequence). V lost 1 base and J lost 4; bases outside the gene matches: 3. There are 14 residues in the CDR3. The CDR3 DNA sequence: TGTGCCAGCAGCTTGCGGGCGGGAGGAGAGACCCAGTACTTC. As protein: CASSLRAGGETQYF.

The chain links TRBV9 to TRBJ2-1; 14 bases match TRBD2. The CDR3 is 16 amino acids. Losses at the gene ends were 4 bases for V and 6 bases for J; bases not matched to a gene: 6. The germline gives CDR1 SGDLS, CDR2 YYNGEE. CDR3 in amino acids: CASSPGTSGGPNEQFF. The CDR3 DNA follows: TGTGCCAGCAGCCCCGGGACTAGCGGGGGCCCCAATGAGCAGTTCTTC.

The CDR3 sequence is CASSLSGGWETQYF. The DNA of the CDR3 is TGTGCCAGCAGCCTTTCAGGGGGCTGGGAGACCCAGTACTTC. The chain carries TRBV6-5 and TRBJ2-5; 8 nucleotides line up with TRBD1. V lost 6 bases to trimming and J lost 5 bases; unmatched junction nucleotides: 8. Germline V CDR1 and CDR2: MNHEY, SVGAGI. This CDR3 comprises 14 residues.

V gene TRBV5-1 combines with J gene TRBJ2-5, with TRBD1 matching over 11 bases. CDR3 length equals 15 residues. Looked up from germline, CDR1 is SGHRS and CDR2 is YFSETQ. With V trimmed by 3 bases and J by 5 bases, 6 bases remained unmatched. DNA for the CDR3: TGCGCCAGCAGCTGGCGGACAGGGGGCGAGGAGACCCAGTACTTC. This translates into CASSWRTGGEETQYF.

The chain is built from TRBV5-1 and TRBJ2-7; 9 bases agree with TRBD2. The CDR3 runs to 15 residues. Trimming cost V 4 bases and J 2 bases; bases outside gene matches: 7. Germline assignment: CDR1 SGHRS and CDR2 YFSETQ. The CDR3 DNA reads as TGCGCCAGCAGCCCGACTAGCGGCCACCCCTACGAGCAGTACTTC. This translates into CASSPTSGHPYEQYF.

This clone appeared once. CDR3 loop: CSASRRGEAFF. In DNA, the CDR3 is TGCAGTGCTAGTAGGAGGGGTGAAGCTTTCTTT. The chain recombines TRBV20-1 with TRBJ1-1, with D possibly being TRBD1 (5 bases). V was shortened by 3 bases and J by 7 bases, with 9 bases between the two germline ends. This CDR3 has 11 residues. Germline V gives CDR1 DFQATT, CDR2 SNEGSKA (reference sequence).

The chain links TRBV11-2 to TRBJ2-7, with D maybe TRBD2 (6 bases). There are 15 residues in the CDR3. V was cut by 4 bases and J by 7 bases, with 20 bases left in between. Germline lookup yields CDR1 SGHAT and CDR2 FQNNGV. CDR3 sequence reads: CASSSQRVNTEEQYF. The CDR3 coding sequence is TGTGCCAGCAGCTCCCAGCGGGTGAATACGGAGGAGCAGTACTTC.

The chain has TRBV19 and TRBJ2-1, with a tentative D call TRBD1 (6 bases). V was pared by 4 bases and J by 4 bases, with 14 bases between. The CDR3 sequence is 15 residues long. Germline loops: CDR1 LNHDA, CDR2 SQIVND (reference sequence). CDR3 protein: CASSSTGSLYNEQFF. The CDR3 DNA sequence: TGTGCCAGTAGTAGCACAGGGTCGCTTTACAATGAGCAGTTCTTC.

The count of this clone is one. This chain connects TRBV14 to TRBJ2-1; 7 bases agree with TRBD1. Trimming cost V 5 bases and J 4 bases; bases outside gene matches: 2. The germline CDR1 and CDR2 sequences are SGHDN and FVKESK. The CDR3 extends over 13 amino acids. Here the CDR3 reads CASSEQGYNEQFF. CDR3 in DNA: TGTGCCAGCAGCGAACAGGGGTACAATGAGCAGTTCTTC.

The J gene is TRBJ2-3, the V gene TRBV7-2, with D unclear. The CDR3 runs 13 residues. The ends were cut back, 1 base at V and 4 bases at J, with 6 bases in the middle. Germline lookup yields CDR1 SGHTA and CDR2 FQGNSA. The CDR3 DNA sequence: TGTGCCAGCAGCTTAGGGGGTGCAGATACGCAGTATTTT. This sequence encodes CASSLGGADTQYF.

This chain links TRBV19 with TRBJ2-1; 10 bases are shared with TRBD2. The CDR3 length is 15 residues. Germline V gene data show CDR1 as LNHDA and CDR2 as SQIVND (reference sequence). With V trimmed by 5 bases and J by 10 bases, 11 bases remained unmatched. The CDR3 spells CASSSGLADNEEQFF. The CDR3 region has the DNA TGTGCCAGTAGTTCAGGACTAGCGGACAATGAAGAGCAGTTCTTC.